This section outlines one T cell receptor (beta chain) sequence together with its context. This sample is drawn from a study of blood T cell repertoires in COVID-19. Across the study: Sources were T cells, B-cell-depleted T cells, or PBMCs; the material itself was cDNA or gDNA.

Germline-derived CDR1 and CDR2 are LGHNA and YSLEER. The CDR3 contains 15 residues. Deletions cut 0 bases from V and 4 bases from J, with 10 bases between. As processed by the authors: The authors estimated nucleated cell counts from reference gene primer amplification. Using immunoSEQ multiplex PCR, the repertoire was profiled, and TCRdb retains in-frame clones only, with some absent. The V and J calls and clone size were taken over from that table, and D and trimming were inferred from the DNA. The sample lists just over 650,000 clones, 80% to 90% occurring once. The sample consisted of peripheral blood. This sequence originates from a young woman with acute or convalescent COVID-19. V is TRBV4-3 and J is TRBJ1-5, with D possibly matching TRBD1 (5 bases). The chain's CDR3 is CASSQETDENQPQHF. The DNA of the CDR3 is TGCGCCAGCAGCCAAGAGACAGACGAAAATCAGCCCCAGCATTTT.